One T cell receptor beta chain is described in this entry. Antigen unknown. This record belongs to a study of radiotherapy plus CTLA-4 blockade in lung cancer. About the study: About 17% of enrolled patients responded objectively, and about 30% had disease control. The study's findings and limits: Among reported predictors of response, early blood T cell clone dynamics with interferon-beta performed best.

Sequencing used immunoSEQ multiplex PCR; TCRdb keeps in-frame clones, though not all of them. The sample records about 62,000 clones, 65% to 85% being singletons. The ends were cut back, 0 bases at V and 0 bases at J, with 6 bases in the middle. From germline, CDR1 is MNHEY and CDR2 SVGAGI. The CDR3 runs to 15 residues. Focal radiation was given together with CTLA-4 blockade (ipilimumab) to patients with chemo-refractory metastatic non-small-cell lung cancer. The V gene is TRBV6-5, the J gene TRBJ1-3, with D uncertain. This receptor was obtained from a human donor with non-small cell lung cancer who had a complete response to radiotherapy plus ipilimumab. The input for sequencing was peripheral blood, taken from a patient treated with radiotherapy plus ipilimumab. The CDR3 nucleotides are TGTGCCAGCAGTTACTCCCCGAGCTCTGGAAACACCATATATTTT. Protein sequence: CASSYSPSSGNTIYF.